This T cell receptor (beta chain) was recovered during a study of cytomegalovirus exposure and HLA in healthy donors. Study findings and constraints: Earlier findings revealed that most TCR beta V segments proved productive either about 90% or about 30% of the time.

The CDR3 runs 15 residues. Germline trimming cut 6 bases from V and 6 bases from J; bases unmatched to any gene: 11. Germline loops: CDR1 MNHEY, CDR2 SMNVEV (reference sequence). This clone has just one count. Its antigen is not identified. The PCR employed 60 Vbeta primers together with 13 Jbeta primers. Clones were sequenced by immunoSEQ multiplex PCR, and TCRdb holds only the in-frame ones, with some missing. This repertoire shows about 140,000 clones, about 80% found once; its top ten account for approximately 9.7%. The receptor comes from a woman aged 60 to 75 in good health and CMV-seropositive. The sample taken for sequencing was PBMCs. This sequence joins TRBV27 and TRBJ2-3, with 8 bases matching TRBD2. CDR3 in amino acids: CASSHFPGLEDTQYF. The CDR3 DNA is TGTGCCAGCAGCCACTTCCCGGGACTAGAGGATACGCAGTATTTT.